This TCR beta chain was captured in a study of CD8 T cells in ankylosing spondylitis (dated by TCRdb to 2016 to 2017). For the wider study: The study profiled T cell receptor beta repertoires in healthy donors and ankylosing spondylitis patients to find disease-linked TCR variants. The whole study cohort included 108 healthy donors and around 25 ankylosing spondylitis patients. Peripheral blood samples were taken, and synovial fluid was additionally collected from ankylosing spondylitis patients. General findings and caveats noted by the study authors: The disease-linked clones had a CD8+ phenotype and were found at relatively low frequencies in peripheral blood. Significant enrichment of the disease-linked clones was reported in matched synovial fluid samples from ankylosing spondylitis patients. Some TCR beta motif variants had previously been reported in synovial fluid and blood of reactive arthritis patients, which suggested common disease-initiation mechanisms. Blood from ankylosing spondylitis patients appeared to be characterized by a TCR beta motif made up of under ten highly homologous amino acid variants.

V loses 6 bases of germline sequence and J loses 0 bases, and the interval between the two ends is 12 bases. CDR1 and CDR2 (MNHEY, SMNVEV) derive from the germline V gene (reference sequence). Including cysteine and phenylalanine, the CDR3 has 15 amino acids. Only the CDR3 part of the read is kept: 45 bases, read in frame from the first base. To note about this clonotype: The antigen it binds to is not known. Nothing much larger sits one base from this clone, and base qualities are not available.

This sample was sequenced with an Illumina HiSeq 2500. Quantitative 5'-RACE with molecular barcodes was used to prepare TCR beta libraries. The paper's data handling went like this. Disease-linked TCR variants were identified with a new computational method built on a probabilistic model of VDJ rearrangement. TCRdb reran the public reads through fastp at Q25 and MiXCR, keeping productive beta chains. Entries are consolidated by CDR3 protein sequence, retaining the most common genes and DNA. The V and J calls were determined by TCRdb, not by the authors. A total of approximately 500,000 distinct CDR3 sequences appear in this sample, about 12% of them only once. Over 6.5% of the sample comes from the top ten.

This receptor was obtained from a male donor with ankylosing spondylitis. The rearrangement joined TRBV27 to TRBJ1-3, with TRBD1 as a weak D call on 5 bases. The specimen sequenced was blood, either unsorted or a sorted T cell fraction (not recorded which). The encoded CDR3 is CASRSGRNSGNTIYF. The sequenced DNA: TGTGCCAGCAGATCGGGACGGAACTCTGGAAACACCATATATTTT.